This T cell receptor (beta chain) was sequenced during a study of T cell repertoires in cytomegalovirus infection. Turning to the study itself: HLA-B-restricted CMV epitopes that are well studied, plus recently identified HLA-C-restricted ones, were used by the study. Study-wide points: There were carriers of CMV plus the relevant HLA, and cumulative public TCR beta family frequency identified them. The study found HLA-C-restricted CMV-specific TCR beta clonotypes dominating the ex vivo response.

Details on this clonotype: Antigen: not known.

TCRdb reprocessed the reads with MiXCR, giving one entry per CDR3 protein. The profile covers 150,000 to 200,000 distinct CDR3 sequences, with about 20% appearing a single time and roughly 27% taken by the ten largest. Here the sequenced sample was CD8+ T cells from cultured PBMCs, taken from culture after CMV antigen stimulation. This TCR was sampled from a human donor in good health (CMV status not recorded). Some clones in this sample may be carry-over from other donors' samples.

CDR3 sequence: CASSPRTGIKEKLFF. The CDR3 DNA reads TGTGCCAGCAGCCCCCGGACAGGGATTAAGGAAAAACTGTTTTTT. The chain employs TRBV7-9 and TRBJ1-4; 8 bases are a match to TRBD1. Germline V gene data show CDR1 as SEHNR and CDR2 as FQNEAQ (reference sequence). With V trimmed by 5 bases and J by 8 bases, 10 bases remained unmatched. The CDR3 spans 15 residues. The variable domain in full, completed from reference TRBV7-9 and TRBJ1-4, reads DTGVSQNPRHKITKRGQNVTFRCDPISEHNRLYWYRQTLGQGPEFLTYFQNEAQLEKSRLLSDRFSAERPKGSFSTLEIQRTEQGDSAMYLCASSPRTGIKEKLFFGSGTQLSVL.